The clone carrying this TCR beta chain was counted only a few times. Per the original data handling: Nucleated cell number was recorded as an estimate derived from reference gene primer amplification. Repertoires were generated with immunoSEQ multiplex PCR, while TCRdb's copy carries only in-frame clones and drops some. V, J and clone size are those of that table, while D and trimming were read from the DNA. The data hold about 230,000 clones, with roughly 80% observed a single time. Germline values: CDR1 LGHDT, CDR2 YNNKEL (reference sequence). CDR3 length equals 15 residues. Unmatched junction bases numbered 10, after V lost 4 bases and J lost 8 bases. This sample was included in a study of blood T cell repertoires in COVID-19. Study summary: Material from acute and convalescent COVID-19 was sourced from the United States, Italy and Spain. The cDNA or gDNA used as material had been derived from T cells, B-cell-depleted T cells, or PBMCs.

The TCR was taken from a woman aged 70 to 79 with active or convalescent COVID-19. The sample comprised peripheral blood. The V gene is TRBV3-1 (or the pseudogene TRBV3-2), the J gene TRBJ2-1, with 8 bases matching TRBD2. The CDR3 here is CASSLRGLGGDEQFF. Here the CDR3 DNA reads TGTGCCAGCAGCCTCCGGGGACTAGGAGGCGATGAGCAGTTCTTC.